A single sample is the source of the 19 T cell receptor beta chains below, sequenced in a study of blood T cell repertoires in COVID-19. TCRdb's table, derived via immunoSEQ multiplex PCR, lists solely in-frame clones and lacks some. The repertoire includes roughly 56,000 clones, roughly 90% of them detected once, and around 13% sits in the top ten. The sample comprised peripheral blood. The receptors shown here come from a man aged 55 to 70 with active COVID-19.

To note about this clone: The same CDR3 can be traced to other DNA sequences in this sample. The rearrangement joins TRBV20-1 to TRBJ1-2; 10 nucleotides align to TRBD1. The ends lost 3 bases at V and 7 bases at J; junction bases unmatched: 8. Germline-derived CDR1 and CDR2 are DFQATT and SNEGSKA (reference sequence). CDR3 length: 14 residues. CDR3 sequence: CSASRGQGRSGYTF. For the CDR3, the DNA is TGCAGTGCTAGTCGGGGACAGGGGAGATCTGGCTACACCTTC.

The chain combines TRBV14 with TRBJ1-1; 7 positions agree with TRBD1. This CDR3 is built from 15 residues. V shed 4 bases, J shed 3 bases, and the junction held 8 bases outside the gene matches. Germline CDR1 and CDR2: SGHDN and FVKESK. CDR3 loop: CASSRRQGLYTEAFF. The CDR3 DNA is TGTGCCAGCAGCCGAAGACAGGGACTGTACACTGAAGCTTTCTTT.

The chain links TRBV5-3 to TRBJ2-7; possibly TRBD2 for D (7 bases). TRBV5-3 is designated an ORF whose function remains uncertain. This CDR3 is built from 17 residues. V lost 0 bases to trimming and J lost 12 bases, with 28 bases between them. The CDR3 DNA is TGTGCCAGAAGCTTGGTTTGGGGGGGCTCATCACTAGGGCTATGGTACTTC. Residues: CARSLVWGGSSLGLWYF.

This chain uses TRBV6-2 or TRBV6-3 with TRBJ2-2; possible D gene TRBD1, 5 bases. The germline V gene has CDR1 MNHEY and CDR2 SVGEGT. The CDR3 spans 16 residues. V lost 6 bases and J 7 bases, leaving 21 bases between the germline ends. CDR3 amino acids: CASSPYRGPGIGELFF. CDR3 bases: TGTGCCAGCAGCCCCTATAGGGGCCCTGGGATCGGGGAGCTGTTTTTT.

The rearrangement links TRBV7-2 to TRBJ2-3; D might be TRBD2 (6 bases). The V gene lost 10 bases and the J gene lost 3 bases, with 17 bases spanning the gap. Germline V gene data show CDR1 as SGHTA and CDR2 as FQGNSA. CDR3 length: 14 amino acids. CDR3 loop: CATSGTGGTDTQYF. CDR3 bases: TGTGCCACCTCAGGGACTGGGGGGACAGATACGCAGTATTTT.

This clone showed up just a few times. Other DNA sequences from this sample encode an identical CDR3 as well. The chain links TRBV18 to TRBJ1-1, with 9 bases identical to TRBD1. The ends lost 6 bases at V and 2 bases at J; junction bases unmatched: 4. This CDR3 is 14 amino acids long. Per the germline V gene, CDR1 is KGHSH and CDR2 is LQKENI. The CDR3 sequence is CASSPTGGNTEAFF. The CDR3 DNA follows: TGTGCCAGCTCTCCCACAGGGGGCAACACTGAAGCTTTCTTT.

The chain is built from TRBV3-1 (or the pseudogene TRBV3-2) and TRBJ2-7; D unclear. V lost 2 bases, J lost 5 bases, and 16 bases lay in between. CDR1 is LGHDT, CDR2 YNNKEL, per germline (reference sequence). The CDR3 loop spans 15 amino acids. The CDR3 coding sequence is TGTGCCAGCAGCCAAAGCCAGGTTCGTGGTAACGAGCAGTACTTC. Translated: CASSQSQVRGNEQYF.

The chain links TRBV5-4 to TRBJ2-7, with TRBD1 matching 9 bases. CDR3 length: 16 amino acids. Trimming took 0 bases from V and 3 from J; bases not matched to a gene: 7. Germline values: CDR1 SGHNT, CDR2 YYREEE (reference sequence). DNA of the CDR3: TGTGCCAGCAGCTTGGGAAAGGACAGGGGCTACTACGAGCAGTACTTC. Its protein is CASSLGKDRGYYEQYF. Filled out from reference TRBV5-4 and TRBJ2-7, the complete variable domain reads ETGVTQSPTHLIKTRGQQVTLRCSSQSGHNTVSWYQQALGQGPQFIFQYYREEENGRGNFPPRFSGLQFPNYSSELNVNALELDDSALYLCASSLGKDRGYYEQYFGPGTRLTVT.

The chain is built from TRBV7-9 and TRBJ2-5; D possibly corresponds to TRBD1 (5 bases). The CDR3 runs to 15 residues. The germline V and J ends were trimmed by 1 base and 5 bases, with 14 bases remaining between them. Germline CDR1 and CDR2: SEHNR and FQNEAQ (reference sequence). The CDR3 sequence is CASSLDPGRRETQYF. Here the CDR3 DNA reads TGTGCCAGCAGCTTAGACCCAGGGCGTCGGGAGACCCAGTACTTC.

The rearrangement joins TRBV9 to TRBJ2-5; TRBD1 matches at 7 bases. CDR1 and CDR2 from the germline V gene are SGDLS and YYNGEE. Losses at the gene ends were 4 bases for V and 1 base for J; bases not matched to a gene: 7. This CDR3 is built from 15 residues. DNA for the CDR3: TGTGCCAGCAGCTTCCGGACAGGAGGCCAAGAGACCCAGTACTTC. It codes for CASSFRTGGQETQYF.

V is TRBV4-2 and J is TRBJ2-4, with 8 bases that match TRBD2. The CDR3 runs to 17 residues. Germline V gives CDR1 LGHNA, CDR2 YNFKEQ. Unmatched junction bases numbered 4, after V lost 0 bases and J lost 0 bases. The CDR3 here is CASSQEGLGLAKNIQYF. In DNA, the CDR3 is TGTGCCAGCAGCCAAGAGGGACTAGGCCTAGCCAAAAACATTCAGTACTTC.

The chain links TRBV5-6 to TRBJ1-1; 7 bases are a match to TRBD1. Germline V gene lookup returns CDR1 SGHDT and CDR2 YYEEEE. V lost 7 bases and J lost 11; bases outside the gene matches: 20. The CDR3 covers 15 residues. CDR3 nucleotides: TGTGCCAGCGGGGTTTCCGGGACAGTGCCCCAGGTGGCTTTCTTT. Translated, it gives CASGVSGTVPQVAFF.

The chain employs TRBV27 and TRBJ1-6; 7 nucleotides line up with TRBD1. The CDR3 is 18 residues long. Looked up from germline, CDR1 is MNHEY and CDR2 is SMNVEV (reference sequence). J lost 9 bases, V lost 8 bases, and 22 bases had no gene match. The CDR3 DNA sequence: TGTGCCAGCCAGAGGAGGGGGCGATTAGCGTACCGAGGTTCACCCCTCCACTTT. Translation gives CASQRRGRLAYRGSPLHF.

The rearrangement uses TRBV9 and TRBJ2-1, with 9 bases that match TRBD2. Trimming cost V 0 bases and J 9 bases; bases outside gene matches: 7. The CDR3 loop spans 15 amino acids. Germline V gene lookup returns CDR1 SGDLS and CDR2 YYNGEE. For the CDR3, the DNA is TGTGCCAGCAGCGTAGGGTCTAGCGGGACAAGTGAGCAGTTCTTC. Translating it yields CASSVGSSGTSEQFF.

The CDR3 loop is CASKLSQNDRNQPQHF. CDR3 nucleotides: TGTGCCAGCAAACTTTCTCAAAATGACAGAAATCAGCCCCAGCATTTT. V is TRBV19 and J is TRBJ1-5; tentative D call: TRBD1 (5 bases). The CDR3 extends over 16 amino acids. The germline V gene encodes CDR1 LNHDA and CDR2 SQIVND (reference sequence). The germline V and J ends were trimmed by 9 bases and 4 bases, with 22 bases remaining between them.

This clone was recorded once. The V call is TRBV9, the J call TRBJ2-7; D gene ambiguous. Trimming left V 4 bases short and J 1 base short, with 15 bases between. Germline CDR1 SGDLS, CDR2 YYNGEE. CDR3 size: 15 residues. The CDR3 nucleotides read TGTGCCAGCAGCCCCAACGAGGTGGCTTCCTACGAGCAGTACTTC. Protein sequence: CASSPNEVASYEQYF.

V and J are TRBV3-1 (or the pseudogene TRBV3-2) and TRBJ2-5; D gene unclear. The CDR3 runs to 14 residues. Germline CDR1 is LGHDT and CDR2 is YNNKEL (reference sequence). Trimming stripped 2 bases from V and 6 bases from J, with 13 bases between. CDR3 sequence (DNA): TGTGCCAGCAGCCAAAACACGATCCCACAGACCCAGTACTTC. Amino acids: CASSQNTIPQTQYF.

J is TRBJ2-2 and V is TRBV12-3 or TRBV12-4, with D tentatively TRBD2 (6 bases). The CDR3 consists of 13 residues. V lost 6 bases and J lost 3, with 8 bases in between. CDR3 DNA sequence: TGTGCCAGCAGCCGGGACTACACCGGGGAGCTGTTTTTT. Residues: CASSRDYTGELFF.

In nucleotides, the CDR3 is TGTGCCAGCAGTGAAGCCAACAAGTACGAGCAGTACTTC. Amino acids: CASSEANKYEQYF. V usage is TRBV6-1 and J usage is TRBJ2-7; D is unresolved. There are 13 residues in the CDR3. Germline V gene sequence: CDR1 MNHNS, CDR2 SASEGT. V shed 0 bases and J shed 4 bases, with 7 bases lying between them.